This TCR beta chain was observed in a study of CD8+ T cells in alopecia areata listed by TCRdb under 2018. With regard to the full study: Treated patients were enrolled in an open-label pilot trial of oral tofacitinib, 5 to 10 mg twice daily, for moderate-to-severe alopecia areata. Tofacitinib-treated patients had biopsies at baseline and at 4 and 24 weeks of treatment, with a later scalp biopsy in several patients. Scalp clonality was compared among normal scalp (n=4), patchy alopecia areata scalp (n=8), and alopecia totalis/universalis scalp (n=8). TCRbeta CDR3 regions were amplified by immunoSEQ multiplex PCR using 35 Vbeta forward and 13 Jbeta reverse primers. For the treated patients, the SALT score, which quantifies what percentage of scalp surface area is affected, served as the measure of disease severity. To study T cell clonal expansion in alopecia areata, the researchers applied high-throughput TCRbeta sequencing to both the C3H/HeJ mouse model and human patients. The RNA source kit depended on sample type: the PAXgene miRNA kit for fixed scalp, the miRNeasy kit for PBMCs, and the RNeasy kit for mouse skin. Scalp tissue and sorted CD4+ and CD8+ peripheral blood T cells from patchy and totalis/universalis alopecia areata patients and from healthy controls were covered by human TCRbeta sequencing. Tofacitinib was given for 6 to 18 months, followed by 6 months of follow-up off drug to assess delayed response and recurrence. Study-wide findings and limitations: Tofacitinib significantly lowered scalp clonality and the number of expanded CD8+ clones among the top 100 scalp clones. Because the treated cohort was small and included a single nonresponder, larger studies are needed to assess links between baseline CD8+ expansion and response. Resident alphabeta T cells in normal human skin are also sequenced, complicating scalp TCR repertoire analysis, unlike mouse skin dominated by gammadelta T cells. During tofacitinib treatment, many expanded lesional clones stuck around in both scalp and blood, and this persistence may partly explain why relapse happens after treatment is stopped. Higher clonality and more expanded CD8+ clones were observed in lesional scalp than in normal scalp, particularly in alopecia totalis/universalis, a finding suggestive of antigenic drive. Compared with mice, TCR sequences shared between patients were less clear, possibly partly because of HLA diversity across the patient population.

The time point label on this specimen signifies: around 4 weeks on oral tofacitinib. The intended sense of this specimen's treatment or condition label: oral pan-JAK inhibitor, 5-10 mg twice daily. Lesional scalp punch biopsies and peripheral blood were collected from alopecia areata patients. PBMCs were isolated by density centrifugation and stained for CD3, CD4 and CD8, and CD4+ and CD8+ T cells were sorted on a FACSAria. The cysteine opens and the phenylalanine closes a CDR3 of 15 amino acids. Only the CDR3 region is kept as DNA, spanning 45 bases read in frame from base 1. Deletion took 0 bases off V and 6 bases off J, with a span of 11 bases between the germline ends. CDR1 is given as LGHNA and CDR2 as YNFKEQ, both from the germline V gene. The library was prepared using the immunoSEQ multiplex PCR assay. RNA was extracted from all samples and reverse transcribed into cDNA, which served as template for TCR sequencing. First-strand cDNA was synthesized with SuperScript III using a 2:1 mix of oligo-dT and random hexamers. Amplification bias was assessed with a synthetic immune receptor repertoire, and residual bias was removed computationally. Turning to the authors' computational methods: Raw reads were preprocessed to remove errors, and CDR3 was defined according to IMGT conventions as the region from the conserved cysteine to phenylalanine. To get clonality, Shannon entropy was normalized by log2 of the number of productive unique TCRs and the result was subtracted from 1. Scalp TCRbeta sequences were cross-referenced with sorted blood CD4 and CD8 repertoires so that the CD4 or CD8 identity of scalp clones could be inferred. Drawn from immuneACCESS, this table holds only the in-frame rearrangements with V and J called that TCRdb kept. Clones are partly lost; checked studies trace under half to an unresolved V gene and leave the rest unexplained. V and J calls and clone size are those listed in that table; D and trimming were worked out from the DNA. The sample table records approximately 200,000 clones; 55% to 70% of these occur just once. Over 0.55% of the sample is taken by the ten largest.

For this clone: Its antigen remains undetermined. The record has no base qualities; no much larger clone is one base away.

Rearrangement joined TRBV4-2 to TRBJ2-2; no confident D gene assignment can be made. Specimen: CD4+ T cells sorted from blood, collected at week 4, from a patient treated with tofacitinib. This TCR was sampled from a human donor with alopecia areata. The sequenced DNA: TGTGCCAGCAGCCAAGAAAGGGCTGGGTCCGGGGAGCTGTTTTTT. This translates into CASSQERAGSGELFF.